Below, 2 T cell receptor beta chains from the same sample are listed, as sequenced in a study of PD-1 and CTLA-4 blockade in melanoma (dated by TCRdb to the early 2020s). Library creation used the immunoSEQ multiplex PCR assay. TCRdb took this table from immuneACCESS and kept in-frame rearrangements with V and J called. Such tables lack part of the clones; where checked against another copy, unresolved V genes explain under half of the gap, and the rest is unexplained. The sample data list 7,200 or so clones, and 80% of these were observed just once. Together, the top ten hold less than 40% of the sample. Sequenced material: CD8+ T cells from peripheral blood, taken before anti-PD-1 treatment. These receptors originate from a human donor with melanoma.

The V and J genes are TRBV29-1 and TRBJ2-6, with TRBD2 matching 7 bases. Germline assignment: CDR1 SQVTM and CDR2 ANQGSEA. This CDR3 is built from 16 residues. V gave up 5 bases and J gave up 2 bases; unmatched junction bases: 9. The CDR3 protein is CSVSGTLHPGANVLTF. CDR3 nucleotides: TGCAGCGTTAGCGGGACCCTACACCCTGGGGCCAACGTCCTGACTTTC.

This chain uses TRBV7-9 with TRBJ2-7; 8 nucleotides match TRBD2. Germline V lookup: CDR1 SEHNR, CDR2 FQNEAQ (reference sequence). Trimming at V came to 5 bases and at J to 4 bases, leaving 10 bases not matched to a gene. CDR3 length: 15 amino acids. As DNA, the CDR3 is TGTGCCAGCAGCGCCCTACTAGCGGCCCCTTACGAGCAGTACTTC. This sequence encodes CASSALLAAPYEQYF.